One sample yielded the 14 T cell receptor beta chains listed below, sequenced in a study of beta chain features in type 1 diabetes. Study-level results: In every one of the four CD4+ subsets, TCRB CDR3s were moderately but significantly shorter in Type 1 diabetes patients.

Their specific antigens are unknown. Investigators reverse transcribed all isolated RNA, so they sequenced expressed TCRB transcripts. TCRdb's table, derived via immunoSEQ multiplex PCR, lists solely in-frame clones and lacks some. The sample holds roughly 340,000 clones, roughly an eighth seen once. Specimen: naive CD4+ T cells from blood. Source of these receptors: a woman between 18 and 29 years old with type 1 diabetes.

The rearrangement links TRBV5-1 to TRBJ1-1; possibly TRBD1 for D (6 bases). The CDR3 has 14 amino acids. Looked up from germline, CDR1 is SGHRS and CDR2 is YFSETQ. Trimming stripped 7 bases from V and 1 base from J, with 14 bases between. CDR3 in amino acids: CASASGGANTEAFF. CDR3 sequence (DNA): TGCGCCAGCGCCTCCGGGGGGGCGAACACTGAAGCTTTCTTT.

V gene TRBV9 combines with J gene TRBJ1-2, with D tentatively TRBD1 (6 bases). Per germline, CDR1 SGDLS and CDR2 YYNGEE. There are 14 residues in the CDR3. V was pared by 0 bases and J by 4 bases, with 10 bases between. CDR3 DNA sequence: TGTGCCAGCAGCGTAGTGGGACACACCTATGGCTACACCTTC. Translating it yields CASSVVGHTYGYTF.

The V gene is TRBV11-2, the J gene TRBJ2-3, with a weak D call TRBD2 (6 bases). Germline V gene lookup returns CDR1 SGHAT and CDR2 FQNNGV. V shed 5 bases and J shed 6 bases, with 18 bases lying between them. The length of the CDR3 is 15 residues. In nucleotides, the CDR3 is TGTGCCAGCAGCCAACGCCTGGGGACTGACGATACGCAGTATTTT. Its protein is CASSQRLGTDDTQYF.

Only a few counts were recorded for this clone. The chain links TRBV15 to TRBJ2-1; 11 positions agree with TRBD2. V shed 4 bases, J shed 3 bases, and the junction held 5 bases outside the gene matches. This CDR3 comprises 16 residues. CDR1 and CDR2 from the germline V gene are LNHNV and YYDKDF (reference sequence). The CDR3 is CATSTLTSGNYNEQFF. For the CDR3, the DNA is TGTGCCACCAGCACCTTGACTAGCGGGAACTACAATGAGCAGTTCTTC.

This chain joins TRBV18 and TRBJ2-7; TRBD1 aligns across 7 bases. This CDR3 region has 15 residues. Trimming removed 5 bases from V and 7 bases from J; junction bases left unmatched: 14. Germline CDR1 reads KGHSH; CDR2 reads LQKENI. The CDR3 region has the DNA TGTGCCAGCTCATTAGGACAGGCAGAAGGGGGTGAGCAGTACTTC. As protein: CASSLGQAEGGEQYF.

This clone was detected only a few times. V is TRBV25-1 and J is TRBJ2-1; 15 nucleotides align to TRBD2. The CDR3 totals 16 residues. From germline, CDR1 is MGHDK and CDR2 SYGVNS. Trimming at V came to 5 bases and at J to 4 bases, leaving 3 bases not matched to a gene. The CDR3 nucleotides are TGTGCCAGCAGTCCCGGGACTAGCGGGAGGTACAATGAGCAGTTCTTC. Encoded protein: CASSPGTSGRYNEQFF.

This clone was counted a few times. The chain joins TRBV7-3 to TRBJ2-3; 8 nucleotides agree with TRBD2. CDR1 is SGHTA, CDR2 FQGTGA, per germline. CDR3 length: 16 amino acids. Germline trimming cut 5 bases from V and 3 bases from J; bases unmatched to any gene: 10. The CDR3 loop reads CASSPYPRGRTDTQYF. The DNA for the CDR3 is TGTGCCAGCAGCCCTTACCCCCGCGGGAGGACAGATACGCAGTATTTT.

The genes are TRBV15 and TRBJ2-5; 8 nucleotides match TRBD1. With 6 bases clipped from V and 6 bases from J, the junction kept 9 bases outside the gene matches. Germline V gives CDR1 LNHNV, CDR2 YYDKDF (reference sequence). The CDR3 covers 14 residues. The CDR3 nucleotides read TGTGCCACCAGAAGACAGGGGAGCGGACAGACCCAGTACTTC. This sequence encodes CATRRQGSGQTQYF.

This clone occurred a few times. The chain couples TRBV28 to TRBJ2-7; the match to TRBD1 covers 8 bases. The V gene end was trimmed by 4 bases and the J gene end by 3 bases; junction bases not matched to a gene: 5. The CDR3 runs to 14 residues. Germline CDR1 is MDHEN and CDR2 is SYDVKM. In DNA form, the CDR3 reads TGTGCCAGCAGTTCGATGACAGGGGTCTACGAGCAGTACTTC. Translated, it gives CASSSMTGVYEQYF.

This clone was observed a few times. This sequence joins TRBV4-3 and TRBJ2-3; D possibly corresponds to TRBD2 (5 bases). Trimming cost V 0 bases and J 2 bases, with 12 bases left between them. Germline CDR1 reads LGHNA; CDR2 reads YSLEER. The CDR3 loop spans 16 amino acids. CDR3 DNA: TGCGCCAGCAGCCAAGATTTCTTAGCGAACACAGATACGCAGTATTTT. Amino acid sequence: CASSQDFLANTDTQYF.

This clone was counted a few times. This chain connects TRBV5-1 to TRBJ2-6; D is perhaps TRBD1 (6 bases). Germline CDR1 is SGHRS and CDR2 is YFSETQ. The length of the CDR3 is 13 residues. V lost 4 bases to trimming and J lost 12 bases, with 14 bases between them. The CDR3 region has the DNA TGCGCCAGCAGCGCACCGGGACAAGGCGTCCTGACTTTC. Translating it yields CASSAPGQGVLTF.

J is TRBJ2-2 and V is TRBV7-8; weak D call: TRBD2 (6 bases). The germline V gene has CDR1 SGHVS and CDR2 FQNEAQ. CDR3 length equals 18 residues. Trimming took off 4 bases at V and 1 base at J, with 19 bases between the two ends. This chain's CDR3 is CASSSRSRGKRNTGELFF. The CDR3 nucleotides are TGTGCCAGCAGCTCCCGCTCCCGCGGGAAGAGGAACACCGGGGAGCTGTTTTTT.

The rearrangement uses TRBV28 and TRBJ1-2; a weak D match, TRBD1 (6 bases). Germline lookup yields CDR1 MDHEN and CDR2 SYDVKM. V was cut by 6 bases and J by 2 bases, with 10 bases left in between. The CDR3 runs 13 residues. The CDR3, as DNA: TGTGCCAGCAGAACAGGGTACAACTATGGCTACACCTTC. Protein sequence: CASRTGYNYGYTF.

This clone has only a few counts. V gene TRBV6-5 combines with J gene TRBJ1-1, with 10 positions matching TRBD1. The CDR3 extends over 13 amino acids. V gave up 8 bases and J gave up 5 bases; unmatched junction bases: 5. CDR1 is MNHEY, CDR2 SVGAGI, per germline. DNA for the CDR3: TGTGCCAGCGTCCTGGGACAGGGGACTGAAGCTTTCTTT. The encoded protein is CASVLGQGTEAFF.